This T cell receptor beta chain derives from a study of T cell responses to AZD1222 COVID-19 vaccine. General study findings and limits: Most donors were white British and more were female, and clonal diversity was possibly underestimated. A rise in Spike-specific TCR breadth and depth followed two AZD1222 doses. The peak T cell response came first, and repertoires were sampled only after it.

Investigators merged groups given second doses at roughly 4 or roughly 12 weeks. Clones were read by immunoSEQ multiplex PCR, and TCRdb kept only the in-frame ones, dropping some. The repertoire holds roughly 90,000 clones, with 80% to 90% as singletons. This clone was seen just once. The antigen is unknown. Trimming cost V 2 bases and J 0 bases, with 5 bases left between them. Germline V gene data show CDR1 as GTSNPN and CDR2 as SVGIG (reference sequence). This CDR3 region has 13 residues. This TCR was sampled from an adult who received the AZD1222 COVID-19 vaccine. This material consisted of peripheral blood, taken 28 days after the second AZD1222 dose. The rearrangement uses TRBV30 and TRBJ2-4; D unclear. The CDR3 nucleotides read TGTGCCTGGAGTCTCGAAGCCAAAAACATTCAGTACTTC. Encoded protein: CAWSLEAKNIQYF.